This TCR beta chain was identified in a study of T cell changes during pregnancy in multiple sclerosis (dated by TCRdb to 2018 to 2020). At the level of the whole study: The study examined how the T cell repertoire changed over the course of pregnancy in women with multiple sclerosis.

Receptor amplification or capture employed the immunoSEQ multiplex PCR assay. This immuneACCESS table, as held by TCRdb, lists in-frame sequences with V and J called but not all clones. Of the missing ones, under half trace to an unresolved V gene in checked studies; the others have no known cause. In this sample the table shows about 70,000 clones, roughly 94% of which occur a single time. The biggest ten clones account for roughly 1.6% of the sample. To note about this clone: Its antigen has not been determined. Per-nucleotide qualities are absent, and no much larger clonotype sits a single base away.

Here the sequenced sample was peripheral blood, taken after pregnancy. The origin of this receptor is a female donor with multiple sclerosis, enrolled in a pregnancy study.

In nucleotides, the sequence is TGTGCCAGCAGTGTCCTTCAGGGGATGGACGAGCAGTACTTC. Its translation is CASSVLQGMDEQYF. The V and J segments used are TRBV2 and TRBJ2-7; TRBD1 is perhaps the D gene, given 6 matching bases. Trimming at the junction amounts to 4 bases on V and 5 bases on J, and the germline ends lie 15 bases apart. Via the germline V gene, CDR1 is SNHLY and CDR2 FYNNEI. The CDR3 sequence holds 14 residues, the cysteine and phenylalanine included. The read is trimmed to its CDR3 DNA, 42 bases read in frame from base 1.